The 23 T cell receptor beta chains below all came from one sample that was sequenced in a study of beta chain features in type 1 diabetes. The entirety of the isolated RNA underwent reverse transcription, so expressed TCRB transcripts were sequenced. Data came from immunoSEQ multiplex PCR; TCRdb stores just in-frame clones and leaves some out. The profile shows about 180,000 clones, 13% of them singletons. Material: central memory CD4+ T cells from blood. These receptors all stem from a woman aged 18-29 years in good health.

This clone appeared a few times. J is TRBJ2-5 and V is TRBV2; D is unresolved. Trimming shortened V by 5 bases and J by 1 base, and 5 bases separated the two germline ends. This CDR3 contains 12 residues. Germline-derived CDR1 and CDR2 are SNHLY and FYNNEI. In DNA, the CDR3 is TGTGCCAGCAGTAACGGCCAAGAGACCCAGTACTTC. Protein sequence: CASSNGQETQYF.

This chain joins TRBV29-1 and TRBJ2-4, with 8 nucleotides matching TRBD1. CDR1 and CDR2 from the germline V gene are SQVTM and ANQGSEA. This CDR3 comprises 14 residues. With V trimmed by 6 bases and J by 2 bases, 6 bases remained unmatched. CDR3 in amino acids: CSVSGGASKNIQYF. The DNA of the CDR3 is TGCAGCGTCTCAGGGGGCGCATCCAAAAACATTCAGTACTTC.

V is TRBV7-2 and J is TRBJ2-7; 11 nucleotides match TRBD2. The germline V gene has CDR1 SGHTA and CDR2 FQGNSA. Trimming at V came to 5 bases and at J to 0 bases, leaving 3 bases not matched to a gene. This CDR3 region has 15 residues. In nucleotides, the CDR3 is TGTGCCAGCAGCCAACTAGCGGGGGACTCCTACGAGCAGTACTTC. It encodes CASSQLAGDSYEQYF.

In this sample, this clone turned up a few times. The chain couples TRBV28 to TRBJ2-7; 11 bases align to TRBD2. Germline lookup yields CDR1 MDHEN and CDR2 SYDVKM. This CDR3 has 17 residues. J gave up 7 bases and V 4 bases, and 15 bases lay outside the gene matches. Here the CDR3 reads CASSSTTSGTFIGEQYF. CDR3 nucleotides: TGTGCCAGCAGTTCGACGACTAGCGGGACCTTTATTGGTGAGCAGTACTTC.

The V and J genes are TRBV28 and TRBJ2-7; a possible D gene is TRBD2 (5 bases). V lost 6 bases and J 0 bases, leaving 18 bases between the germline ends. From germline, CDR1 is MDHEN and CDR2 SYDVKM. The CDR3 sequence is 16 residues long. In nucleotides, the CDR3 is TGTGCCAGCAGCCCCCTGGACGGGGTAAGCTCCTACGAGCAGTACTTC. Protein: CASSPLDGVSSYEQYF.

The rearrangement uses TRBV4-1 and TRBJ2-1; perhaps TRBD2 as D (5 bases). Germline V gene sequence: CDR1 MGHRA, CDR2 YSYEKL. This CDR3 spans 17 amino acids. V was cut by 2 bases and J by 0 bases, with 14 bases left in between. DNA for the CDR3: TGCGCCAGCAGCCAACCACCGGGGTCTAGCTCCTACAATGAGCAGTTCTTC. Protein sequence: CASSQPPGSSSYNEQFF.

This clone appeared a few times. The DNA of the CDR3 is TGCGCCAGCACACGACAGGGATCTAATGAAAAACTGTTTTTT. Its protein product is CASTRQGSNEKLFF. The J gene is TRBJ1-4, the V gene TRBV5-1, with 7 bases matching TRBD1. The CDR3 is made up of 14 amino acids. The trim removed 6 bases at V and 3 bases at J, leaving 5 bases unmatched. The germline V gene encodes CDR1 SGHRS and CDR2 YFSETQ.

Remarks on this clone: The sample holds other DNA sequences that translate to the same CDR3. This sequence joins TRBV5-1 and TRBJ2-1; 7 bases map to TRBD2. Trimming at V came to 4 bases and at J to 4 bases, leaving 11 bases not matched to a gene. Germline V gene sequence: CDR1 SGHRS, CDR2 YFSETQ. The CDR3 length is 16 residues. The DNA of the CDR3 is TGCGCCAGCAGCCTAGCCGGGGCTAGCGGTTACAATGAGCAGTTCTTC. It yields the protein CASSLAGASGYNEQFF.

The genes are TRBV6-5 and TRBJ1-2, with no clear D. Germline V lookup: CDR1 MNHEY, CDR2 SVGAGI. V was cut by 7 bases and J by 8 bases, with 17 bases left in between. CDR3 size: 13 residues. CDR3 amino acids: CASTKTPAKGYTF. CDR3 DNA: TGTGCCAGCACCAAGACTCCGGCGAAAGGCTACACCTTC.

The gene calls are TRBV30 and TRBJ2-5; TRBD1 might be the D (5 bases). From germline, CDR1 is GTSNPN and CDR2 SVGIG (reference sequence). This CDR3 spans 13 amino acids. Trimming shortened V by 8 bases and J by 1 base, and 14 bases separated the two germline ends. Here the CDR3 reads CAGKGPPQETQYF. The DNA for the CDR3 is TGTGCCGGGAAGGGGCCCCCCCAAGAGACCCAGTACTTC.

This clone came up a few times. The J gene is TRBJ1-2, the V gene TRBV30; D is undetermined. The CDR3 has 12 amino acids. V was clipped by 2 bases and J by 1 base, with 5 bases between them. Germline assignment: CDR1 GTSNPN and CDR2 SVGIG (reference sequence). The CDR3 nucleotides read TGTGCCTGGAGTACGGGTAACTATGGCTACACCTTC. Its protein product is CAWSTGNYGYTF.

In its sample, this clone was seen a few times. The chain employs TRBV7-2 and TRBJ1-2; 9 bases line up with TRBD1. V shed 0 bases, J shed 4 bases, and the junction held 12 bases outside the gene matches. CDR1 SGHTA and CDR2 FQGNSA come from the germline V gene. The CDR3 has 18 residues. The CDR3 sequence is CASSLAADRGRGTYGYTF. The CDR3 coding sequence is TGTGCCAGCAGCTTAGCGGCGGACAGGGGACGTGGGACCTATGGCTACACCTTC.

V is TRBV14 and J is TRBJ1-1; D remains unclear. Trimming removed 1 base from V and 5 bases from J, with 8 bases in between. Germline values: CDR1 SGHDN, CDR2 FVKESK. There are 13 residues in the CDR3. The CDR3 DNA is TGTGCCAGCAGCCAAGTCGAGTTGACTGAAGCTTTCTTT. It is translated as CASSQVELTEAFF.

The rearrangement uses TRBV28 and TRBJ2-5, with 7 bases aligning to TRBD1. Germline V gene sequence: CDR1 MDHEN, CDR2 SYDVKM. The ends lost 8 bases at V and 7 bases at J; junction bases unmatched: 16. The CDR3 runs 15 residues. As DNA, the CDR3 is TGTGCCAGCCAACCCCCTGGGACAGCTCATAGGACCCAGTACTTC. This sequence encodes CASQPPGTAHRTQYF.

The chain has TRBV30 and TRBJ1-4; D remains ambiguous. This CDR3 has 11 residues. The germline V gene has CDR1 GTSNPN and CDR2 SVGIG (reference sequence). Trimming took off 0 bases at V and 7 bases at J, with 3 bases between the two ends. The CDR3 here is CAWSVSEKLFF. CDR3 in DNA: TGTGCCTGGAGTGTCAGTGAAAAACTGTTTTTT.

V gene TRBV30 combines with J gene TRBJ2-1; TRBD1 might be the D (6 bases). The V end lost 0 bases, the J end lost 2 bases, and 14 bases lay between the germline ends. Germline lookup yields CDR1 GTSNPN and CDR2 SVGIG (reference sequence). This CDR3 comprises 16 residues. This CDR3 reads CAWSVQGRFTYNEQFF. In nucleotides, the CDR3 is TGTGCCTGGAGTGTACAGGGCAGATTTACCTACAATGAGCAGTTCTTC.

This clone was recorded a few times. The chain joins TRBV4-2 to TRBJ2-5; 8 bases map to TRBD1. Trimming took 1 base from V and 3 from J; bases not matched to a gene: 1. CDR3 length: 14 residues. Germline V CDR1 and CDR2: LGHNA, YNFKEQ. CDR3 protein: CASSQGDRKETQYF. The DNA for the CDR3 is TGTGCCAGCAGCCAAGGGGACAGGAAAGAGACCCAGTACTTC.

The chain has TRBV27 and TRBJ2-3, with no clear D. Trimming removed 4 bases at V and 2 bases at J, with 7 bases between. The CDR3 extends over 13 amino acids. Germline CDR1 and CDR2: MNHEY and SMNVEV (reference sequence). The DNA for the CDR3 is TGTGCCAGCAGTTATCGTATCACAGATACGCAGTATTTT. It codes for CASSYRITDTQYF.

This clone was seen a handful of times. The V and J genes are TRBV5-1 and TRBJ2-3, with TRBD1 matching over 7 bases. The V gene's germline CDR1 is SGHRS and CDR2 YFSETQ. V shed 3 bases and J 4 bases; nucleotides not matched to a gene: 5. The CDR3 is made up of 14 amino acids. CDR3 residues: CASSSTTGSDTQYF. The CDR3 region has the DNA TGCGCCAGCAGCTCAACGACAGGGTCAGATACGCAGTATTTT.

This chain links TRBV28 with TRBJ1-5; 12 bases map to TRBD1. This CDR3 contains 15 residues. Germline V gene lookup returns CDR1 MDHEN and CDR2 SYDVKM. J was trimmed by 5 bases and V by 5 bases; bases with no gene match: 4. The CDR3 region is CASSAGTGGYQPQHF. As DNA, the CDR3 is TGTGCCAGCAGTGCCGGGACAGGGGGCTATCAGCCCCAGCATTTT. The full variable domain, its missing parts supplied by reference TRBV28 and TRBJ1-5, is DVKVTQSSRYLVKRTGEKVFLECVQDMDHENMFWYRQDPGLGLRLIYFSYDVKMKEKGDIPEGYSVSREKKERFSLILESASTNQTSMYLCASSAGTGGYQPQHFGDGTRLSIL.

The chain employs TRBV29-1 and TRBJ2-5, with a tentative D call TRBD1 (6 bases). The germline V gene has CDR1 SQVTM and CDR2 ANQGSEA. This CDR3 region has 13 residues. V was trimmed by 2 bases and J by 4 bases, leaving 11 bases between them. CDR3 protein: CSVEKDRGETQYF. CDR3 DNA sequence: TGCAGCGTTGAAAAGGACAGAGGAGAGACCCAGTACTTC.

This chain links TRBV25-1 with TRBJ2-6; perhaps TRBD2 as D (5 bases). Per the germline V gene, CDR1 is MGHDK and CDR2 is SYGVNS. CDR3 length equals 16 residues. V was clipped by 4 bases and J by 0 bases, with 10 bases between them. In DNA, the CDR3 is TGTGCCAGCAGTGCCGCCGGGATCTCTGGGGCCAACGTCCTGACTTTC. Amino acid sequence: CASSAAGISGANVLTF.

The V and J genes are TRBV5-1 and TRBJ2-1, with 10 bases lining up with TRBD2. V lost 4 bases and J lost 7; bases outside the gene matches: 11. The V gene's germline CDR1 is SGHRS and CDR2 YFSETQ. The CDR3 loop spans 16 amino acids. The CDR3 DNA reads TGCGCCAGCAGCCAAGATGTCAGCGGGAGGGCGAATGAGCAGTTCTTC. It specifies CASSQDVSGRANEQFF. Complete variable domain (other parts from reference TRBV5-1 and TRBJ2-1): KAGVTQTPRYLIKTRGQQVTLSCSPISGHRSVSWYQQTPGQGLQFLFEYFSETQRNKGNFPGRFSGRQFSNSRSEMNVSTLELGDSALYLCASSQDVSGRANEQFFGPGTRLTVL.